The source of this T cell receptor (beta chain) is a study of T cells in Graves' hyperthyroidism and ophthalmopathy. About the study: Before any treatment, at initial diagnosis, peripheral blood was collected.

Source material for PBMCs was less than 12 ml fresh peripheral blood. TCR beta CDR3 regions were amplified from RNA. First-round RT-PCR with HTBI primers amplified the TCR CDR3 region. In TCRdb, the multiplex PCR reads were re-called with MiXCR into one record per CDR3 protein. The profile shows a few hundred thousand distinct CDR3 sequences, about a fifth of them singletons. The V gene's germline CDR1 is MGHRA and CDR2 YSYEKL. The CDR3 runs to 13 residues. This clonotype has ten or more counts. At one boundary the junction diverges from the germline segment, which might be a read error. The clonotype was recovered from a man aged 18 to 30 with Graves' hyperthyroidism. The sequenced sample consisted of blood. V is TRBV4-1 and J is TRBJ1-3; D remains unclear. As DNA, the CDR3 is TGCGCCAGCAGCCCCCTCCTAACGGAAAAACTAGATTTT. Translating it yields CASSPLLTEKLDF.